This TCR beta chain appears in the sequencing data of a study of technical replicates of blood from a few donors. TCRdb's table, derived via immunoSEQ multiplex PCR, lists solely in-frame clones and lacks some. The table records about 16,000 clones, roughly 86% of them present only once. This CDR3 has 15 amino acids. V lost 4 bases to trimming and J lost 7 bases; unmatched junction nucleotides: 10. Germline V gene data show CDR1 as LNHDA and CDR2 as SQIVND (reference sequence). The genes are TRBV19 and TRBJ1-5; 7 bases fit TRBD1. This TCR came from a human donor in good health. The sample was PBMCs. CDR3 in DNA: TGTGCCAGTAGTACAGACAGGGTCAAGGGCCAGCCCCAGCATTTT. As protein: CASSTDRVKGQPQHF.